One TCR beta chain is described in this entry. The antigen is unknown. Analyses pooled second doses at about 4 or about 12 weeks. V was cut by 0 bases and J by 0 bases, with 3 bases left in between. CDR1 and CDR2 from the germline V gene are ENHRY and SYGVKD. There are 14 residues in the CDR3. This entry is derived from a study of T cell responses to AZD1222 COVID-19 vaccine. TCRdb's copy holds only in-frame clones and misses some; the assay was immunoSEQ multiplex PCR. The data hold approximately 80,000 clones, with approximately 85% observed a single time. General study results and limits: Unmutated regions of variants are reportedly targeted by nearly half of spike-specific TCRs. Only six individuals given AZD1222 were seropositive at baseline. Spike-specific TCR depth and breadth grew after two AZD1222 doses.

The sequence was obtained from an adult who received the AZD1222 COVID-19 vaccine. The chain couples TRBV10-3 to TRBJ1-5, with D unresolved. This specimen consisted of peripheral blood, obtained 28 days after the second AZD1222 dose. The DNA of the CDR3 is TGTGCCATCAGTGAGTCGATTAGCAATCAGCCCCAGCATTTT. This encodes CAISESISNQPQHF.